This T cell receptor (beta chain) was recovered during a study of OX40 agonist ivuxolimab in advanced cancers. Profiled with immunoSEQ multiplex PCR; TCRdb holds only in-frame clones, not every one. This sample has around 86,000 clones, with 85% to 95% found just once. This CDR3 comprises 16 residues. Trimming left V 0 bases short and J 6 bases short, with 15 bases between. CDR1 and CDR2 (germline): SGDLS, YYNGEE. The chain uses TRBV9 and TRBJ2-2, with D tentatively TRBD1 or TRBD2 (6 bases each). The source of this sequence is an adult with an advanced solid tumor such as melanoma, head and neck, liver or kidney cancer. This sample comprised CD4+ or CD8+ T cells sorted from blood, obtained in a trial of the OX40 agonist ivuxolimab. This CDR3 reads CASSVGGAGVAGELFF. The CDR3 nucleotides are TGTGCCAGCAGCGTAGGCGGGGCAGGGGTCGCCGGGGAGCTGTTTTTT.